Given below is one TCR beta chain in context. CDR1 SGHDN and CDR2 FVKESK come from the germline V gene. The CDR3 has 13 residues. The V and J ends lost 8 bases and 9 bases, in that order; junction bases with no gene match: 2. The data belong to a study of blood T cell repertoires in COVID-19. On the study more broadly: Some COVID-19 samples were acute and others convalescent; all came from the United States, Italy and Spain.

Original data processing: Researchers report that nucleated cell counts were estimated from reference gene primer amplification. The table came from immunoSEQ multiplex PCR; TCRdb's copy has only in-frame clones and leaves some out. That table furnishes V, J and clone size, whereas the DNA furnished D and trimming. The table includes tens of thousands of clones, 80% to 90% detected once. The V call is TRBV14, the J call TRBJ1-6, with 12 bases that match TRBD1. Sequences were obtained from peripheral blood. The TCR comes from a woman aged 55-69 years with COVID-19, enrolled during active disease. CDR3 sequence: CASSGQGASPLHF. The CDR3 nucleotides read TGTGCCAGCTCGGGACAGGGGGCTTCACCCCTCCACTTT.